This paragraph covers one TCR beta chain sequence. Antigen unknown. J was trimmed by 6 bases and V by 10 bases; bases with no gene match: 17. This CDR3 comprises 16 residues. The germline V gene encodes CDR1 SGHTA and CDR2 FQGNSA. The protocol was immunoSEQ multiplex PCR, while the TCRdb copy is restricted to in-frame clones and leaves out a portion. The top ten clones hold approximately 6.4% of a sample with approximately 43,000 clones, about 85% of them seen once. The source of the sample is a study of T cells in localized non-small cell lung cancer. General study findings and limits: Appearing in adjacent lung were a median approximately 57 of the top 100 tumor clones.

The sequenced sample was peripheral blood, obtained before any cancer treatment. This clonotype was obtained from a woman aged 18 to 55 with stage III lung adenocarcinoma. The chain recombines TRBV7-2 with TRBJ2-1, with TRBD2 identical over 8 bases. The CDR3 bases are TGTGCCACCTCACCATTTAGCGGGACGAAATCCAATGAGCAGTTCTTC. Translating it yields CATSPFSGTKSNEQFF.